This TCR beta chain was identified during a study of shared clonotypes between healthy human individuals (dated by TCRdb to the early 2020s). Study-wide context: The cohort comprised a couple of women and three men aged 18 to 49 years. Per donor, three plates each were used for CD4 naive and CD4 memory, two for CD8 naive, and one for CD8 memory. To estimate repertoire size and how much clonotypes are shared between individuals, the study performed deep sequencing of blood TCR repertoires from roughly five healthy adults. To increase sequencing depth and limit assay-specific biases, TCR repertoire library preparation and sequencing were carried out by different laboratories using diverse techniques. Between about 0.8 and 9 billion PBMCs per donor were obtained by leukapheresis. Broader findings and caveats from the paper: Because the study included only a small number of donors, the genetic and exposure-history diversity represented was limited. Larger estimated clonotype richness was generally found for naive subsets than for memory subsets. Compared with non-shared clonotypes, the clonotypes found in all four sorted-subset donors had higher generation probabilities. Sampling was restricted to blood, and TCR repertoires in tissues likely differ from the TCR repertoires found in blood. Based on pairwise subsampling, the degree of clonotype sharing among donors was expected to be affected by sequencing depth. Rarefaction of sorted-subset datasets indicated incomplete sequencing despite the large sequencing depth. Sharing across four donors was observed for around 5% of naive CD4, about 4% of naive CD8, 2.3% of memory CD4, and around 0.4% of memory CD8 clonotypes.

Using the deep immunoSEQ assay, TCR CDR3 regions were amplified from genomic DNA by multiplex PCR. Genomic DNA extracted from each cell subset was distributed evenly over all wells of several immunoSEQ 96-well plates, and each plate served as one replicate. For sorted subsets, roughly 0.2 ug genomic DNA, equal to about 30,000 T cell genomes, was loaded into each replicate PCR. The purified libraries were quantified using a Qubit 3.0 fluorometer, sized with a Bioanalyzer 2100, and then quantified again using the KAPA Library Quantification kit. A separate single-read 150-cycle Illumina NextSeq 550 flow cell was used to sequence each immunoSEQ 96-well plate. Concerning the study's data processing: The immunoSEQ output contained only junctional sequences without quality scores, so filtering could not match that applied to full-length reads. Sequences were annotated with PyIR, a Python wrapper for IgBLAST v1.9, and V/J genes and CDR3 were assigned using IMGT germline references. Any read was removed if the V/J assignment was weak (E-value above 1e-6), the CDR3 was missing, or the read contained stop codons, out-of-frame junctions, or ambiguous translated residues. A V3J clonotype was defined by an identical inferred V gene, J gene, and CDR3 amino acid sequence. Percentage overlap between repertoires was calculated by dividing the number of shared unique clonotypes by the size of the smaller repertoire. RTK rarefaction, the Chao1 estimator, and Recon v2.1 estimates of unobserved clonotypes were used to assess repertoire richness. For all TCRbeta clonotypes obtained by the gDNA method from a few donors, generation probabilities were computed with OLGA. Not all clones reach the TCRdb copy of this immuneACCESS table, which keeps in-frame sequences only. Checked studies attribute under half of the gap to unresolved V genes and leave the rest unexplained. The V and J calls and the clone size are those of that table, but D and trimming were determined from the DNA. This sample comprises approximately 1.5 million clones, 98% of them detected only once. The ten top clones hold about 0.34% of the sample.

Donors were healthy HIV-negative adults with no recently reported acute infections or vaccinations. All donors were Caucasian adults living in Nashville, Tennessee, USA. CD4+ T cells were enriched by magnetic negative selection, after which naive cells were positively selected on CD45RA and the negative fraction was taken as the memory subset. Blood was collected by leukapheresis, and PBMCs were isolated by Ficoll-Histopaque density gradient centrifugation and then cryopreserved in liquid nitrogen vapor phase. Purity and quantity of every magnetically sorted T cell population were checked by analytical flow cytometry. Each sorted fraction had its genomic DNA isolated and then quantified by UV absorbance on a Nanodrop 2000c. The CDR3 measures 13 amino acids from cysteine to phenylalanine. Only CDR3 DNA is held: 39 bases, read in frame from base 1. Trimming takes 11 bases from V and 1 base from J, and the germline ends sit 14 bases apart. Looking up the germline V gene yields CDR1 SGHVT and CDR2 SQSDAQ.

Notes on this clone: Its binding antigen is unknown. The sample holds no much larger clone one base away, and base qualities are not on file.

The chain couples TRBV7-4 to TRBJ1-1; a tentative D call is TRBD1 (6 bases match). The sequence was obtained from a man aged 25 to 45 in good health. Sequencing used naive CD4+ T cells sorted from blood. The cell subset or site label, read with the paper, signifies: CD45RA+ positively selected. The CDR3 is CAWKGQRNTEAFF. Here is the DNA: TGTGCCTGGAAGGGACAACGGAACACTGAAGCTTTCTTT.